These T cell receptor beta chains were read from a single sample in a study of blood T cell repertoires in COVID-19. Clones were sequenced by immunoSEQ multiplex PCR, and TCRdb holds only the in-frame ones, with some missing. The table has approximately 390,000 clones, about 90% seen once. Material for sequencing was peripheral blood. All receptors come from a woman aged 55 to 70 with COVID-19, enrolled during active disease. Both conserved end residues are part of each CDR3. A D gene is named only where the DNA matches it firmly. Clone size is stated in some rows and not others, as once, few, many or a class when expanded.

J,V,size,D,DNA,CDR3
TRBJ2-7,TRBV27,-,TRBD2,TGTGCCAGCCGCACCCGCGGGGGGGAGCAGTACTTC,CASRTRGGEQYF
TRBJ1-2,TRBV2,-,TRBD1,TGTGCCAGCTACAGGGGCCTGGGGGGAGATCCTCCCAGGGGCTACACCTTC,CASYRGLGGDPPRGYTF
TRBJ2-3,TRBV5-1,-,-,TGCGCCAGCAGCCCTAACGTCATTAACCCCCGCACAGATACGCAGTATTTT,CASSPNVINPRTDTQYF
TRBJ2-3,TRBV5-1,-,TRBD2,TGCGCCAGCAGCCCCATGGAATCGGGGGGGAGCACAGATACGCAGTATTTT,CASSPMESGGSTDTQYF
TRBJ2-5,TRBV5-1,-,TRBD1,TGCGCCAGCACCGAAACAGGGGCCCCCGAAGAGACCCAGTACTTC,CASTETGAPEETQYF
TRBJ1-1,TRBV11-2,-,-,TGTGCCAGCAGCTTCCTAATGAACACTGAAGCTTTCTTT,CASSFLMNTEAFF
TRBJ2-1,TRBV7-3,-,-,TGTGCCAGCAGCTTAGAGGGAGCGGTATCCTACAATGAGCAGTTCTTC,CASSLEGAVSYNEQFF
TRBJ1-3,TRBV7-8,-,-,TGTGCCAGCAGCTTCATGCCAGACACCATATATTTT,CASSFMPDTIYF
TRBJ2-7,TRBV5-4,few,TRBD2,TGTGCCAGCAGCTTGCGGGGGGGGAACTACGAGCAGTACTTC,CASSLRGGNYEQYF
TRBJ2-7,TRBV7-9,-,TRBD2,TGTGCCAGCAGCTTGAGCGGGGGATACTACGAGCAGTACTTC,CASSLSGGYYEQYF
TRBJ2-3,TRBV29-1,-,-,TGCAGCGTCCGTGTATCGCGGTCGGATACGCAGTATTTT,CSVRVSRSDTQYF
TRBJ1-1,TRBV2,-,-,TGTGCCAGCAGGCTCGGGGGGGGAACTGAAGCTTTCTTT,CASRLGGGTEAFF
TRBJ1-4,TRBV5-6,-,TRBD1,TGTGCCAGCAGCGGGGGGACAGGTGCTAATGAAAAACTGTTTTTT,CASSGGTGANEKLFF
TRBJ2-3,TRBV11-3,-,-,TGTGCCAGCAGCCCTCAGGGGTTCGATACGCAGTATTTT,CASSPQGFDTQYF
TRBJ2-6,TRBV9,once,TRBD1,TGTGCCAGCAGCCTACAACCGGGACAGGGGGCCGTCCTGACTTTC,CASSLQPGQGAVLTF
TRBJ2-4,TRBV21-1,-,-,TGTGCCAGCAGCCTTCGAAAAGGGGGACAGGGGAGTGAATACATAGCCAAAAACATTCAGTACTTC,CASSLRKGGQGSEYIAKNIQYF
TRBJ1-1,TRBV10-2,-,-,TGCGCCAGCAGGAAGGAAGAGGGTGAAGCTTTCTTT,CASRKEEGEAFF
TRBJ1-2,TRBV5-1,-,-,TGCGCCAGCAGCTTTATCGCGGACTATGGCTACACCTTC,CASSFIADYGYTF
TRBJ2-5,TRBV5-1,-,TRBD1,TGCGCCAGCAGCTTGGGTACAGGGGGAGAGACCCAGTACTTC,CASSLGTGGETQYF
TRBJ1-5,TRBV10-2,-,-,TGCGCCAGCAGGGAACAGGGTTGGGGCAATCAGCCCCAGCATTTT,CASREQGWGNQPQHF
TRBJ1-6,TRBV5-4,-,TRBD1,TGTGCCAGCAGCAAACGGACAGGGAATTCACCCCTCCACTTT,CASSKRTGNSPLHF
TRBJ1-2,TRBV29-1,-,TRBD1,TGCAGCGTTGGGATGGGACAGGGTAACTATGGCTACACCTTC,CSVGMGQGNYGYTF
TRBJ2-5,TRBV27,-,TRBD2,TGTGCCAGCAGTTTAGGGGCGGGACTAGCGGGGGGGAAGACCCAGTACTTC,CASSLGAGLAGGKTQYF
TRBJ1-1,TRBV18,once,-,TGTGCCAGCTGCCGGGGGGGTGGTAACACTGAAGCTTTCTTT,CASCRGGGNTEAFF
TRBJ1-1,TRBV12-5,-,TRBD1,TGTGCTAGTGGTCTCCGGACAGGGAACACTGAAGCTTTCTTT,CASGLRTGNTEAFF
TRBJ1-1,TRBV7-3,once,TRBD1,TGTGCCAGCAGCTCGGGACAGGGGAACACTGAAGCTTTCTTT,CASSSGQGNTEAFF
TRBJ1-2,TRBV5-6,-,-,TGTGCCAGCAGCCAGAACTGGGGGCCCTATGGCTACACCTTC,CASSQNWGPYGYTF
TRBJ2-3,TRBV5-4,once,-,TGTGCCAGCAGCCCCGGGATAGAAGCCCGAGCGCAGTATTTT,CASSPGIEARAQYF
TRBJ2-7,TRBV6-5,-,-,TGTGCCAGCAGTTACTATGGGGCGCGCTACGAGCAGTACTTC,CASSYYGARYEQYF
TRBJ1-2,TRBV6-5,-,-,TGTGCCAGCAGTCAGGGAATCTATGGCTACACCTTC,CASSQGIYGYTF
TRBJ1-6,TRBV9,-,TRBD1,TGTGCCAGCAGCGACGGCGACAGGGGGCGGTCACCCCTCCACTTT,CASSDGDRGRSPLHF
TRBJ2-2,TRBV28,-,-,TGTGCCAGCAGTCCAGGCGGGCCCCGGGGCGGGGAGCTGTTTTTT,CASSPGGPRGGELFF
TRBJ1-2,TRBV3-1/TRBV3-2,-,-,TGTGCCAGCAGCCCCCCCGGTCTCTATGGCTACACCTTC,CASSPPGLYGYTF
TRBJ2-2,TRBV18,once,-,TGTGCCAGCTCAACTACCCTAACCCAGAGTGCCGGGGAGCTGTTTTTT,CASSTTLTQSAGELFF
TRBJ1-2,TRBV4-2,-,TRBD1,TGTGCCAGCAGCCAACTGGACAGGACCTTCACTAACTATGGCTACACCTTC,CASSQLDRTFTNYGYTF
TRBJ2-5,TRBV11-2,many,-,TGTGCCAGCAGCTCGCGTGAGACCCAGTACTTC,CASSSRETQYF
TRBJ1-1,TRBV30,-,-,TGTGCCTGGAGTGCCCTTGGGGGGTATAGGACTGAAGCTTTCTTT,CAWSALGGYRTEAFF
TRBJ1-2,TRBV6-5,-,-,TGTGCCAGCACCGAGGACAGAAACTATGGCTACACCTTC,CASTEDRNYGYTF
TRBJ2-2,TRBV19,-,TRBD1,TGTGCCAGTAGTATTACCCAGGGGGCTGTAGGGGAGCTGTTTTTT,CASSITQGAVGELFF
TRBJ2-1,TRBV4-1,-,TRBD2,TGCGCCAGCAGCCCCTGGCGCGGGACTAGCGGGGTGTATGAGCAGTTCTTC,CASSPWRGTSGVYEQFF
TRBJ2-5,TRBV25-1,-,-,TGTGCCAGCAGTGAAGGGAGGGGGTCTTACCAAGAGACCCAGTACTTC,CASSEGRGSYQETQYF
TRBJ1-2,TRBV4-2,-,TRBD1,TGTGCCAGCAGCCCAAAACAGGGGGAATACTATGGCTACACCTTC,CASSPKQGEYYGYTF
TRBJ2-7,TRBV7-3,-,TRBD2,TGTGCCAGCAGCCCGAGGGAGGCGGGGGACTGTTACGAGCAGTACTTC,CASSPREAGDCYEQYF
TRBJ1-1,TRBV7-9,-,-,TGTGCCAGCAGCTTATTGGCAGGGTTGAACACTGAAGCTTTCTTT,CASSLLAGLNTEAFF
TRBJ2-2,TRBV7-6,-,-,TGTGCCAGCAGCTTAAATACAGGCGGGGAGCTGTTTTTT,CASSLNTGGELFF
TRBJ2-7,TRBV18,-,TRBD2,TGTGCCAGCTCACCACCGTCACTAGCGTACGAGCAGTACTTC,CASSPPSLAYEQYF
TRBJ2-2,TRBV3-1/TRBV3-2,-,-,TGTGCCAGCAGCCAACCCATCGGGGAGCTGTTTTTT,CASSQPIGELFF
TRBJ1-3,TRBV3-1/TRBV3-2,-,TRBD1,TGTGCCAGCAGCCAGGAGGGGGCAACTTTGAACACCATATATTTT,CASSQEGATLNTIYF
TRBJ2-2,TRBV19,-,-,TGTGCCAGTAGTTTCGGCAGGGCGATCACCGGGGAGCTGTTTTTT,CASSFGRAITGELFF
TRBJ1-2,TRBV5-1,-,-,TGCGCCAGCAGCTCAGCGGGAAGCGGCTATGGCTACACCTTC,CASSSAGSGYGYTF
TRBJ1-1,TRBV28,-,-,TGTGCCAGCAGTACAACGAACACTGAAGCTTTCTTT,CASSTTNTEAFF
TRBJ1-2,TRBV29-1,-,-,TGCAGCGTTGCCCAGGGAACCTATGGCTACACCTTC,CSVAQGTYGYTF
TRBJ2-1,TRBV12-5,once,-,TGTGCTAGTGGTTTGGTAAGGGGGTCCCCCAATGAGCAGTTCTTC,CASGLVRGSPNEQFF
TRBJ1-1,TRBV14,-,-,TGTGCCAGCAGCCAAGACAGGTACCCCACTGAAGCTTTCTTT,CASSQDRYPTEAFF
TRBJ1-2,TRBV6-6,few,-,TGTGCCAGCAGTTACGACGGCGCGGCTAGCTATGGCTACACCTTC,CASSYDGAASYGYTF
TRBJ2-7,TRBV4-2,-,TRBD1,TGTGCCAGCAGCCAAGATAAAGGGACAGGCTACGAGCAGTACTTC,CASSQDKGTGYEQYF
TRBJ1-1,TRBV18,-,TRBD1,TGTGCCAGCTCACCTTCGACAGGGGGGAACACTGAAGCTTTCTTT,CASSPSTGGNTEAFF